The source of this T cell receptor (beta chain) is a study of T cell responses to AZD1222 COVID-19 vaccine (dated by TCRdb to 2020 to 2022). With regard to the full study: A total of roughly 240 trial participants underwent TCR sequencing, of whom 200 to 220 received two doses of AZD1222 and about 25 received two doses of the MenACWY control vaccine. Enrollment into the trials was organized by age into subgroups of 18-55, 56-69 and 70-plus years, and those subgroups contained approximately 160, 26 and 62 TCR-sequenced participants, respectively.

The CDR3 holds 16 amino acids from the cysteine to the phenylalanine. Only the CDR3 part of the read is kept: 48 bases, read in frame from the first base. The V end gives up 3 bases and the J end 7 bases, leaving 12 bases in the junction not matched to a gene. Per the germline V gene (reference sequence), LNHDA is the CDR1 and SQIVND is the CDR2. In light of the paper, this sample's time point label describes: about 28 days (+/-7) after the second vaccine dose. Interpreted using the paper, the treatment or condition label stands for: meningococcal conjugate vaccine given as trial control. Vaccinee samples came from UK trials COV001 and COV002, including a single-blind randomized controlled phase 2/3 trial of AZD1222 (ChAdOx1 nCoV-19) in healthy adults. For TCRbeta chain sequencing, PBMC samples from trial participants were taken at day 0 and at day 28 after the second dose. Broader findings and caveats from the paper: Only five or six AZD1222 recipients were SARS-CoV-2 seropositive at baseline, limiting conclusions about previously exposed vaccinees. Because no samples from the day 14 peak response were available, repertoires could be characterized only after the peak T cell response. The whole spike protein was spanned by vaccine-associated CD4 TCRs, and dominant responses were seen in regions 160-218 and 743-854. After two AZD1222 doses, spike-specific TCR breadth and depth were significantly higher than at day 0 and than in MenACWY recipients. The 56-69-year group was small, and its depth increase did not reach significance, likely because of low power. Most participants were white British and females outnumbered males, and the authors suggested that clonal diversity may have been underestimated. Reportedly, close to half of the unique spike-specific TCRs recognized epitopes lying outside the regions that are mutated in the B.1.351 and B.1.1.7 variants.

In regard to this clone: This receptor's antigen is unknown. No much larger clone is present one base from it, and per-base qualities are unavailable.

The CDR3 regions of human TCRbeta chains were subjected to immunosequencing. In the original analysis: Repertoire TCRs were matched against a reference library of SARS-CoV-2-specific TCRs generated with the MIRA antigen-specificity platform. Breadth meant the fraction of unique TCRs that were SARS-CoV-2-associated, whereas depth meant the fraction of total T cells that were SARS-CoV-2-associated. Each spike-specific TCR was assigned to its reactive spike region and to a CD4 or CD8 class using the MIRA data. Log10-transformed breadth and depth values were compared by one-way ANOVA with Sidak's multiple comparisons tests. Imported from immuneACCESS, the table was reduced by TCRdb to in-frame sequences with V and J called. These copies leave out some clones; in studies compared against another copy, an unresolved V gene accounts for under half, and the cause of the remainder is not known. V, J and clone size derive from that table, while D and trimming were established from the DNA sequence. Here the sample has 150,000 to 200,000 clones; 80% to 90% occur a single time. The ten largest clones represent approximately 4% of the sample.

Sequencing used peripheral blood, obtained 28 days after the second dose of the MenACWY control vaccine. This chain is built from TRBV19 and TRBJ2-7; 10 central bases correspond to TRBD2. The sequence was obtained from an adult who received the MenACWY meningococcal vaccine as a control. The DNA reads TGTGCCAGTAGTATCGGACTAGCGGTTTCCCGAAGGGAGCAGTACTTC. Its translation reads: CASSIGLAVSRREQYF.